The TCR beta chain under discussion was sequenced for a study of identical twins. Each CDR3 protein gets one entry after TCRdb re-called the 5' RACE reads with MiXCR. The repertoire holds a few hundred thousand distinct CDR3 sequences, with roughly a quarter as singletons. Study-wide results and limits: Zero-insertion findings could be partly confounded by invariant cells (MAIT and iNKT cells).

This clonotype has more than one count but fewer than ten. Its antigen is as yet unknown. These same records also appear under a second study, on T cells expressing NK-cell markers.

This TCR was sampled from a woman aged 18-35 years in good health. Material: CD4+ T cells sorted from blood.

CDR3 DNA: TGTGCCACCAGCAGAGAACAGGGACTAGCGGGAAGTAATACGCAGTATTTT. This gives the protein CATSREQGLAGSNTQYF. V usage is TRBV15 and J usage is TRBJ2-3, with 13 bases fitting TRBD2. The germline gives CDR1 LNHNV, CDR2 YYDKDF (reference sequence). The CDR3 totals 17 residues. V lost 0 bases and J lost 7; bases outside the gene matches: 7.